This TCR beta chain was identified in a study of response to subunit inactivated influenza vaccine. Study-level results: There was a suggestion from the authors that each seasonal influenza vaccination recruits few new T cells.

This CDR3 is 17 amino acids long. This clonotype was recorded at least ten times. Antigen specificity is unknown. MiXCR was run by TCRdb on the RT-PCR reads, yielding one entry per CDR3 protein. The table includes about 180,000 distinct CDR3 sequences, 9.2% detected once. The source is a man aged 45-60 years who received an inactivated influenza vaccine. Sequenced here: non-naive T cells sorted from PBMCs, sampled on the day of vaccination. The chain links TRBV21-1 to TRBJ1-5; TRBD1 is the table's D call and was not checked against the DNA. TRBV21-1 is a pseudogene locus. CDR3 loop: CASSKCGDRVRYQPQHF. In nucleotides, the CDR3 is TGTGCCAGCAGCAAATGCGGGGACAGGGTGCGGTACCAGCCCCAGCATTTT.